The rows below give T cell receptor beta chains drawn from one sample of a study of blood T cell repertoires in COVID-19. Libraries were prepared by immunoSEQ multiplex PCR; TCRdb keeps only in-frame clonotypes and omits some of them. The sample records approximately 230,000 clones, roughly 82% being singletons. The sample was peripheral blood. The source of these receptors is a woman over 75 with active or convalescent COVID-19. Each CDR3 is given with its conserved first and last residue. The D gene is left open where the match is weak. Some rows mark clone size as missing; the rest say once, few, many or name a class of expanded clone.

>TRBJ2-3|NA|TRBD2|TRBV2
TGTGCCAGCAGTGAAGCGGGACTAGCGGGGGATACGCAGTATTTT
CASSEAGLAGDTQYF
>TRBJ2-7|NA|NA|TRBV9
TGTGCCAGCAGCGTAGACGGCGGAGGGAATGGGGAGCAGTACTTC
CASSVDGGGNGEQYF
>TRBJ2-6|NA|TRBD1|TRBV5-1
TGCGCCAGCAGCTTGGAGGGGACAGCATACTCTGGGGCCAACGTCCTGACTTTC
CASSLEGTAYSGANVLTF
>TRBJ1-1|NA|TRBD1|TRBV18
TGTGCCAGCTCCCGTGGACAGGGGGGCACTGAAGCTTTCTTT
CASSRGQGGTEAFF
>TRBJ2-5|NA|TRBD1|TRBV12-5
TGTGCTAGTGGAGGACAGGTTCGGGAGACCCAGTACTTC
CASGGQVRETQYF
>TRBJ2-4|NA|NA|TRBV28
TGTGCCAGCAGTCCGACAGACGCGCAGAACATTCAGTACTTC
CASSPTDAQNIQYF
>TRBJ2-7|NA|NA|TRBV20-1
TGCAGTGCTAGTCGCGGGCCCTACGAGCAGTACTTC
CSASRGPYEQYF
>TRBJ2-7|NA|NA|TRBV7-2
TGTGCCAGCAGCTTACTCCACGAGCAGTACTTC
CASSLLHEQYF
>TRBJ2-7|few|TRBD1|TRBV3-1/TRBV3-2
TGTGCCAGCAGCCCCCGAGGGGACAGGTACGAGCAGTACTTC
CASSPRGDRYEQYF
>TRBJ2-1|few|NA|TRBV7-9
TGTGCCGTTTTCGGGCAGGGGAGCTCCTACAATGAGCAGTTCTTC
CAVFGQGSSYNEQFF
>TRBJ1-4|NA|TRBD1|TRBV2
TGTGCCACACAGGGGTCTGAAAAACTGTTTTTT
CATQGSEKLFF
>TRBJ1-6|NA|NA|TRBV7-9
TGTGCCAGCAGCTTACCACAGGGAAGGGGTTCACCCCTCCACTTT
CASSLPQGRGSPLHF
>TRBJ1-1|NA|TRBD1|TRBV18
TGTGCCAGCTCACCTAATAGACAGGGGGACACTGAAGCTTTCTTT
CASSPNRQGDTEAFF
>TRBJ2-2|NA|NA|TRBV19
TGTGCCAGTAGGCCATCCGGAGGCGGGGAGCTGTTTTTT
CASRPSGGGELFF
>TRBJ1-6|NA|TRBD1|TRBV18
TGTGCCAGCTCGCCCGGGACAGTTGATAATTCACCCCTCCACTTT
CASSPGTVDNSPLHF
>TRBJ2-3|NA|TRBD2|TRBV30
TGTGCCTGGAGTGTAGTCGGGAGGAGTACAGATACGCAGTATTTT
CAWSVVGRSTDTQYF
>TRBJ1-6|NA|NA|TRBV2
TGTGCCAGCAGTCTTCAGGATGATTCACCCCTCCACTTT
CASSLQDDSPLHF
>TRBJ2-5|NA|TRBD1|TRBV5-1
TGCGCCAGCAGCCTAGGGACAGGGGCGATCTCGAGCGAGACCCAGTACTTC
CASSLGTGAISSETQYF
>TRBJ2-4|NA|NA|TRBV2
TGTGCCAGCAGTGACTCTGTTCCCCTAGACATTCAGTACTTC
CASSDSVPLDIQYF
>TRBJ2-7|NA|TRBD1|TRBV5-1
TGCGCCAGCAGCTTAACGGGACAGTCGCCCTACGAGCAGTACTTC
CASSLTGQSPYEQYF
>TRBJ1-2|NA|NA|TRBV18
TGTGCCAGCTCCCTTGGACAAGATGGCTACACCTTC
CASSLGQDGYTF
>TRBJ2-3|NA|TRBD1|TRBV7-9
TGTGCCAGCAGCCCTAGGGACAGGGTCATCACAGATACGCAGTATTTT
CASSPRDRVITDTQYF
>TRBJ2-7|NA|NA|TRBV13
TGTGCCAGCAGTCCGGTGCCCCAGGGAATAGGCGAGCAGTACTTC
CASSPVPQGIGEQYF
>TRBJ1-6|NA|NA|TRBV3-1/TRBV3-2
TGTGCCAGCAGCCAAGTTAGGAGCGATTCACCCCTCCACTTT
CASSQVRSDSPLHF
>TRBJ1-2|NA|TRBD1|TRBV28
TGTGCCAGCAGAGGAGGGACAGGGTCCTATGGCTACACCTTC
CASRGGTGSYGYTF
>TRBJ2-2|once|TRBD1|TRBV30
TGTGCCTGGGCTGGACAGGGAAGAACCGGGGAGCTGTTTTTT
CAWAGQGRTGELFF
>TRBJ1-2|NA|NA|TRBV7-8
TGTGCCAGCAGCCCGCGATACAGGGACTATGGCTACACCTTC
CASSPRYRDYGYTF
>TRBJ2-7|NA|TRBD1|TRBV28
TGTGCCAGCAGTTTCGGGACAGGGGTAGACGAGCAGTACTTC
CASSFGTGVDEQYF
>TRBJ2-3|NA|NA|TRBV12-5
TGTGCTAGTGGGGCAGTACAGGGACCGGATGGCGCAGATACGCAGTATTTT
CASGAVQGPDGADTQYF